These 22 T cell receptor beta chains came from one sample sequenced in a study of T cells in pancreatic ductal adenocarcinoma. Selected pancreatic ductal adenocarcinoma patients had undergone surgery without neoadjuvant therapy. Profiled with immunoSEQ multiplex PCR; TCRdb holds only in-frame clones, not every one. The data show more than 25,000 clones, with approximately 94% seen just once and roughly 2.3% held by the top ten. Sequencing was done on a sample of PBMCs. The receptors were gathered from a human donor with pancreatic ductal adenocarcinoma.

The rearrangement links TRBV19 to TRBJ1-1, with a weak D call TRBD1 (5 bases). CDR3 size: 13 residues. The germline V and J ends were trimmed by 3 bases and 3 bases, with 8 bases remaining between them. Per germline, CDR1 LNHDA and CDR2 SQIVND (reference sequence). The CDR3 DNA is TGTGCCAGTAGTATGTCAGGGTACACTGAAGCTTTCTTT. It yields the protein CASSMSGYTEAFF. Drawing the rest from reference TRBV19 and TRBJ1-1, the complete variable domain is DGGITQSPKYLFRKEGQNVTLSCEQNLNHDAMYWYRQDPGQGLRLIYYSQIVNDFQKGDIAEGYSVSREKKESFPLTVTSAQKNPTAFYLCASSMSGYTEAFFGQGTRLTVV.

The chain carries TRBV11-3 and TRBJ2-2, with 8 bases identical to TRBD1. CDR1 SGHNT and CDR2 YENEEA come from the germline V gene. The J segment lost 5 bases and the V segment lost 1 base, leaving 15 bases of the junction unmatched. The CDR3 contains 19 residues. The CDR3 sequence: CASSLGTGKGGSRTGELFF. The CDR3 DNA follows: TGTGCCAGCAGCTTAGGGACAGGGAAGGGTGGGTCAAGGACCGGGGAGCTGTTTTTT.

This clone has only one observation. The chain joins TRBV4-1 to TRBJ2-7; D remains ambiguous. V lost 0 bases, J lost 4 bases, and 16 bases lay in between. The CDR3 has 16 amino acids. Germline V gives CDR1 MGHRA, CDR2 YSYEKL. The CDR3 loop is CASSQELERSVYEQYF. The CDR3 DNA follows: TGCGCCAGCAGCCAAGAATTGGAGAGGTCTGTATACGAGCAGTACTTC.

This chain links TRBV18 with TRBJ1-5; D may be TRBD1 (5 bases). Per germline, CDR1 KGHSH and CDR2 LQKENI. The V end was cut by 8 bases, the J end by 6 bases, with 14 bases between. The CDR3 has 13 residues. DNA for the CDR3: TGTGCCAGCGCCGAGGGGAAGTCTCAGCCCCAGCATTTT. Translation gives CASAEGKSQPQHF.

This clone has a handful of counts. The chain couples TRBV19 to TRBJ1-3, with D unclear. V was shortened by 7 bases and J by 0 bases, with 7 bases between the two germline ends. Germline CDR1 LNHDA, CDR2 SQIVND (reference sequence). The CDR3 is 13 amino acids. CDR3 residues: CASKSLSGNTIYF. The CDR3 bases are TGTGCCAGTAAAAGTCTCTCTGGAAACACCATATATTTT.

The J gene is TRBJ2-1, the V gene TRBV6-5, with 10 nucleotides matching TRBD1. Germline V CDR1 and CDR2: MNHEY, SVGAGI. The CDR3 covers 16 residues. V lost 0 bases, J lost 8 bases, and 7 bases stayed unmatched. CDR3 DNA sequence: TGTGCCAGCAGTTACTCGACTGGGACAGGGGTGGATGAGCAGTTCTTC. Its translation: CASSYSTGTGVDEQFF.

V and J are TRBV27 and TRBJ2-1; TRBD2 matches 7 bases. After removal of 7 bases from V and 7 bases from J, the junction contained 10 bases not matched to a gene. The CDR3 runs to 14 residues. Per the germline V gene, CDR1 is MNHEY and CDR2 is SMNVEV (reference sequence). The CDR3 sequence is CASTASLAVNEQFF. CDR3 in DNA: TGTGCCAGCACCGCTTCTCTAGCGGTAAATGAGCAGTTCTTC.

V gene TRBV7-8 combines with J gene TRBJ2-1; the D gene is possibly TRBD2 (6 bases). Looked up from germline, CDR1 is SGHVS and CDR2 is FQNEAQ. CDR3 length: 15 amino acids. Trimming took off 5 bases at V and 4 bases at J, with 15 bases between the two ends. CDR3 in amino acids: CASSPMRGLYNEQFF. CDR3 bases: TGTGCCAGCAGCCCAATGCGGGGTTTGTACAATGAGCAGTTCTTC.

This rearrangement joins TRBV7-2 to TRBJ1-2; 7 bases are a match to TRBD1. The V and J ends lost 2 bases and 8 bases, in that order; junction bases with no gene match: 2. Germline values: CDR1 SGHTA, CDR2 FQGNSA. This CDR3 contains 12 residues. CDR3 nucleotide sequence: TGTGCCAGCAGCTTACGAGGGGGCGGCTACACCTTC. It is translated as CASSLRGGGYTF.

The CDR3 is CATSRDPTIQGFF. The DNA for the CDR3 is TGTGCCACCAGCAGAGATCCCACGATCCAGGGGTTTTTT. This rearrangement joins TRBV15 to TRBJ1-4; maybe TRBD1 (5 bases). CDR1 and CDR2 (germline): LNHNV, YYDKDF (reference sequence). Trimming cost V 0 bases and J 16 bases, with 15 bases left between them. CDR3 length: 13 residues.

The chain couples TRBV7-9 to TRBJ1-2; D not certain. CDR1 is SEHNR, CDR2 FQNEAQ, per germline (reference sequence). Deletions cut 6 bases from V and 3 bases from J, with 8 bases between. This CDR3 contains 12 residues. The CDR3: CASSFRDYGYTF. The CDR3 coding sequence is TGTGCCAGCAGTTTCCGGGACTATGGCTACACCTTC.

For the CDR3, the DNA is TGTGCCAGCAGTGTACACAACAACAGGGCGTACTACGAGCAGTACTTC. It codes for CASSVHNNRAYYEQYF. The gene calls are TRBV2 and TRBJ2-7, with a possible D match to TRBD1 (6 bases). This CDR3 is built from 16 residues. The V and J ends lost 4 bases and 3 bases respectively, with 19 bases between them. Germline CDR1 SNHLY, CDR2 FYNNEI.

The V and J genes are TRBV19 and TRBJ2-7; possibly TRBD1 or TRBD2 for D (5 bases each). This CDR3 contains 14 residues. The V end was cut by 4 bases, the J end by 0 bases, with 10 bases between. CDR1 LNHDA and CDR2 SQIVND come from the germline V gene (reference sequence). As DNA, the CDR3 is TGTGCCAGTAGTACCCGGGACGGCTCCTACGAGCAGTACTTC. Translated: CASSTRDGSYEQYF.

The J gene is TRBJ2-1, the V gene TRBV7-9, with TRBD1 matching over 12 bases. Germline CDR1 SEHNR, CDR2 FQNEAQ (reference sequence). This CDR3 is built from 17 residues. The ends lost 7 bases at V and 5 bases at J; junction bases unmatched: 12. The CDR3 protein is CASTWGQGATANNEQFF. The CDR3 DNA follows: TGTGCCAGCACCTGGGGACAGGGGGCGACGGCCAACAATGAGCAGTTCTTC.

The chain carries TRBV7-8 and TRBJ2-7; 7 bases fit TRBD2. CDR3 length: 13 amino acids. The J segment lost 5 bases and the V segment lost 4 bases, leaving 5 bases of the junction unmatched. The germline gives CDR1 SGHVS, CDR2 FQNEAQ. DNA of the CDR3: TGTGCCAGCAGCTCGGGACTAACTAACGAGCAGTACTTC. As protein: CASSSGLTNEQYF.

The chain is built from TRBV7-8 and TRBJ2-7; TRBD2 aligns across 12 bases. The CDR3 is made up of 15 amino acids. V trimming: 5 bases; J trimming: 0 bases; junction bases outside the gene matches: 2. Looked up from germline, CDR1 is SGHVS and CDR2 is FQNEAQ. This CDR3 reads CASSGLAGSSYEQYF. The CDR3 DNA sequence: TGTGCCAGCAGCGGACTAGCGGGAAGCTCCTACGAGCAGTACTTC.

The gene calls are TRBV19 and TRBJ2-1, with D perhaps matching TRBD1 or TRBD2 (5 bases each). Germline assignment: CDR1 LNHDA and CDR2 SQIVND (reference sequence). Deletions cut 4 bases from V and 8 bases from J, with 15 bases between. The CDR3 extends over 14 amino acids. CDR3 DNA sequence: TGTGCCAGTAGTAAGGGACGTACTTTAGATGAGCAGTTCTTC. Its protein product is CASSKGRTLDEQFF.

This rearrangement joins TRBV5-1 to TRBJ1-2; D is possibly TRBD1 (6 bases). V was shortened by 5 bases and J by 10 bases, with 21 bases between the two germline ends. Germline V gives CDR1 SGHRS, CDR2 YFSETQ. The CDR3 has 14 residues. This CDR3 is CASRVDSFIPLYTF. CDR3 DNA: TGCGCCAGCAGAGTGGACAGTTTTATCCCCCTCTACACCTTC.

The rearrangement uses TRBV11-2 and TRBJ2-7; D gene ambiguous. The CDR3 consists of 13 residues. V was trimmed by 5 bases and J by 5 bases, leaving 13 bases between them. CDR1 is SGHAT and CDR2 is FQNNGV in the germline V gene. The CDR3 spells CASSLSLEDEQYF. The CDR3, as DNA: TGTGCCAGCAGCCTATCGCTAGAAGACGAGCAGTACTTC.

The genes are TRBV6-5 and TRBJ1-1, with a possible D match to TRBD1 (5 bases). Trimming pared 5 bases from V and 4 bases from J, leaving 11 bases between. The CDR3 runs to 13 residues. CDR1 is MNHEY and CDR2 is SVGAGI in the germline V gene. DNA for the CDR3: TGTGCCAGCAGTCAGGGTAGGGGCACTGAAGCTTTCTTT. It specifies CASSQGRGTEAFF.

The DNA of the CDR3 is TGTGCCAGCAGCTTAGGGACAGGGAAGGGAGACATTCAGTACTTC. Its translation: CASSLGTGKGDIQYF. The chain couples TRBV7-9 to TRBJ2-4, with TRBD1 matching over 8 bases. Per the germline V gene, CDR1 is SEHNR and CDR2 is FQNEAQ (reference sequence). V was clipped by 1 base and J by 8 bases; unmatched bases: 7. There are 15 residues in the CDR3. The whole variable domain, filled in from reference TRBV7-9 and TRBJ2-4, reads DTGVSQNPRHKITKRGQNVTFRCDPISEHNRLYWYRQTLGQGPEFLTYFQNEAQLEKSRLLSDRFSAERPKGSFSTLEIQRTEQGDSAMYLCASSLGTGKGDIQYFGAGTRLSVL.

This chain links TRBV30 with TRBJ1-4; tentative D call: TRBD1 (5 bases). Per germline, CDR1 GTSNPN and CDR2 SVGIG (reference sequence). The V end lost 2 bases, the J end lost 2 bases, and 9 bases lay between the germline ends. The CDR3 contains 14 residues. The CDR3 region is CAWSMGTTNEKLFF. Written as DNA, the CDR3 is TGTGCCTGGAGTATGGGGACCACTAATGAAAAACTGTTTTTT.